A selection of T cell receptor beta chains follows, all from one sample in a study of technical replicates of blood from several donors. Clones were read by immunoSEQ multiplex PCR, and TCRdb kept only the in-frame ones, dropping some. The repertoire holds some 70,000 clones, about 95% seen once, with less than 0.25% in the top ten. Specimen: T cells isolated from PBMCs. These receptor sequences come from a human donor in good health. Each CDR3 is given with its conserved first and last residue. The D gene is left open where the match is weak. The size field is filled for only some rows; it gives once, few, many or a size class.

v_call: TRBV4-1
j_call: TRBJ2-1
clone_size: many
d_call: .
cdr3_nt: TGCGCCAGCAGCCAAGATTCCGGCAATGAGCAGTTCTTC
cdr3_aa: CASSQDSGNEQFF

v_call: TRBV19
j_call: TRBJ1-5
clone_size: .
d_call: .
cdr3_nt: TGTGCCAGTAGTTTCAGGAGCAGCTTTCAGGGGCGACAGCCCCAGCATTTT
cdr3_aa: CASSFRSSFQGRQPQHF

v_call: TRBV18
j_call: TRBJ2-7
clone_size: .
d_call: TRBD1
cdr3_nt: TGTGCCAGCTCACCCCGGACAGGGGCCTACTCCTACGAGCAGTACTTC
cdr3_aa: CASSPRTGAYSYEQYF

v_call: TRBV7-3
j_call: TRBJ2-7
clone_size: .
d_call: TRBD2
cdr3_nt: TGTGCCAGCAGCCTCCTGACGGGGGGCGAGCAGTACTTC
cdr3_aa: CASSLLTGGEQYF

v_call: TRBV6-6
j_call: TRBJ2-2
clone_size: .
d_call: TRBD2
cdr3_nt: TGTGCCAGCAGTTACCCGGGACTAGTTCCCGGGGAGCTGTTTTTT
cdr3_aa: CASSYPGLVPGELFF

v_call: TRBV7-8
j_call: TRBJ2-7
clone_size: .
d_call: TRBD1
cdr3_nt: TGTGCCAGCAGCTTAACTCAAGGAAGGGGGCCGCCTACCTACGAGCAGTACTTC
cdr3_aa: CASSLTQGRGPPTYEQYF

v_call: TRBV13
j_call: TRBJ2-5
clone_size: .
d_call: .
cdr3_nt: TGTGCCAGCAGCAAAACTAGACAAGAGACCCAGTACTTC
cdr3_aa: CASSKTRQETQYF

v_call: TRBV5-5
j_call: TRBJ1-5
clone_size: .
d_call: .
cdr3_nt: TGTGCCAGCAGCTATTCAGGGTTAAATCAGCCCCAGCATTTT
cdr3_aa: CASSYSGLNQPQHF

v_call: TRBV6-5
j_call: TRBJ2-7
clone_size: once
d_call: TRBD1
cdr3_nt: TGTGCCAGCAGTTACGGGGGACAGGGAGCCTACGAGCAGTACTTC
cdr3_aa: CASSYGGQGAYEQYF

v_call: TRBV9
j_call: TRBJ2-5
clone_size: .
d_call: TRBD2
cdr3_nt: TGTGCCAGCAGCGTAGCGGGGGGAATACAAGAGACCCAGTACTTC
cdr3_aa: CASSVAGGIQETQYF

v_call: TRBV6-6
j_call: TRBJ2-1
clone_size: .
d_call: .
cdr3_nt: TGTGCCACCGGGGGAGGGGGCAATGAGCAGTTCTTC
cdr3_aa: CATGGGGNEQFF

v_call: TRBV5-8
j_call: TRBJ1-3
clone_size: .
d_call: .
cdr3_nt: TGTGCCAGCAGCTTGGAGGGGACACGGTCTGGAAACACCATATATTTT
cdr3_aa: CASSLEGTRSGNTIYF

v_call: TRBV2
j_call: TRBJ2-7
clone_size: .
d_call: TRBD2
cdr3_nt: TGTGCCAGCAGGGAGACTAGCGGCTACGAGCAGTACTTC
cdr3_aa: CASRETSGYEQYF

v_call: TRBV13
j_call: TRBJ1-1
clone_size: .
d_call: .
cdr3_nt: TGTGCCAGCAGCCAAGGACTCACTGAAGCTTTCTTT
cdr3_aa: CASSQGLTEAFF

v_call: TRBV9
j_call: TRBJ1-5
clone_size: .
d_call: .
cdr3_nt: TGTGCCAGCAGCGTGGGGCGTAATCAGCCCCAGCATTTT
cdr3_aa: CASSVGRNQPQHF

v_call: TRBV28
j_call: TRBJ1-1
clone_size: .
d_call: .
cdr3_nt: TGTGCCAGCAGTTCGAGTAGTATCCGAGGGCGGATGAACACTGAAGCTTTCTTT
cdr3_aa: CASSSSSIRGRMNTEAFF

v_call: TRBV7-9
j_call: TRBJ2-1
clone_size: .
d_call: .
cdr3_nt: TGTGCCAGCAGCTTAGCGGTAGCTCTTGTGAATGAGCAGTTCTTC
cdr3_aa: CASSLAVALVNEQFF

v_call: TRBV6-6
j_call: TRBJ1-2
clone_size: .
d_call: TRBD1
cdr3_nt: TGTGCCAGCAGTACCGGGACAGCCCGAGCGGGCTACACCTTC
cdr3_aa: CASSTGTARAGYTF

v_call: TRBV5-1
j_call: TRBJ2-3
clone_size: .
d_call: TRBD2
cdr3_nt: TGCGCCAGCAGCGAGGGGACTAGGGATACGCAGTATTTT
cdr3_aa: CASSEGTRDTQYF

v_call: TRBV7-9
j_call: TRBJ2-5
clone_size: .
d_call: TRBD1
cdr3_nt: TGTGCCAGCAGCTTACCGCAAGGACAGGGGGCGGTGGAGACCCAGTACTTC
cdr3_aa: CASSLPQGQGAVETQYF

v_call: TRBV30
j_call: TRBJ1-2
clone_size: .
d_call: TRBD1
cdr3_nt: TGTGCCTGGAGGGACAGGGGAAACTATGGCTACACCTTC
cdr3_aa: CAWRDRGNYGYTF

v_call: TRBV27
j_call: TRBJ1-5
clone_size: .
d_call: TRBD1
cdr3_nt: TGTGCCAGCAGTCGTACAGGGGGCGCCTTCCAGCCCCAGCATTTT
cdr3_aa: CASSRTGGAFQPQHF

v_call: TRBV29-1
j_call: TRBJ1-2
clone_size: .
d_call: .
cdr3_nt: TGCAGCGTTGATTCTCAGGGCGGCTATGGCTACACCTTC
cdr3_aa: CSVDSQGGYGYTF

v_call: TRBV6-1
j_call: TRBJ2-5
clone_size: .
d_call: .
cdr3_nt: TGTGCCAGCAGTGATACGGGAGCGGTTTCAAGAGAGACCCAGTACTTC
cdr3_aa: CASSDTGAVSRETQYF

v_call: TRBV2
j_call: TRBJ2-1
clone_size: .
d_call: .
cdr3_nt: TGTGCCAGCAATCTTGGGGCAGTCAATGAGCAGTTCTTC
cdr3_aa: CASNLGAVNEQFF

v_call: TRBV18
j_call: TRBJ2-7
clone_size: few
d_call: TRBD2
cdr3_nt: TGTGCCAGCTCACCGAGGAGCGGGAGTTCCTACGAGCAGTACTTC
cdr3_aa: CASSPRSGSSYEQYF

v_call: TRBV10-3
j_call: TRBJ2-3
clone_size: .
d_call: .
cdr3_nt: TGTGCCATAGCCGGGACTTCGGTGACAGATACGCAGTATTTT
cdr3_aa: CAIAGTSVTDTQYF

v_call: TRBV23-1
j_call: TRBJ2-1
clone_size: .
d_call: .
cdr3_nt: TGCGCCAGCAGTCAACCCGAATCACACTTAAACAGGGGGAGGGGGGTAGCGCCCGACAATGAGCAGTTCTTC
cdr3_aa: CASSQPESHLNRGRGVAPDNEQFF

v_call: TRBV7-2
j_call: TRBJ2-5
clone_size: .
d_call: TRBD2
cdr3_nt: TGTGCCAGCAGCTTAGCAACTAGCGGGGAGGAGACCCAGTACTTC
cdr3_aa: CASSLATSGEETQYF

v_call: TRBV14
j_call: TRBJ2-7
clone_size: .
d_call: TRBD1
cdr3_nt: TGTGCCAGCAGCCCTACGGGACAGGGGGCCGACGAGCAGTACTTC
cdr3_aa: CASSPTGQGADEQYF

v_call: TRBV7-9
j_call: TRBJ1-1
clone_size: .
d_call: .
cdr3_nt: TGTGCCAGCAGCTGGCGACAGGCGACGAACACTGAAGCTTTCTTT
cdr3_aa: CASSWRQATNTEAFF

v_call: TRBV28
j_call: TRBJ2-2
clone_size: .
d_call: TRBD2
cdr3_nt: TGTGCCAGCAGCTCCGACAATAGCGGGAGTGGCGTTAGTGCCGGGGAGCTGTTTTTT
cdr3_aa: CASSSDNSGSGVSAGELFF

v_call: TRBV5-1
j_call: TRBJ2-2
clone_size: .
d_call: .
cdr3_nt: TGCGCCAGCACGGGCCAGCGGGTGAACACCGGGGAGCTGTTTTTT
cdr3_aa: CASTGQRVNTGELFF

v_call: TRBV4-1
j_call: TRBJ2-2
clone_size: .
d_call: TRBD1
cdr3_nt: TGCGCCAGCAGCCGACAGGGGGATTACACCGGGGAGCTGTTTTTT
cdr3_aa: CASSRQGDYTGELFF

v_call: TRBV11-2
j_call: TRBJ1-1
clone_size: .
d_call: TRBD1
cdr3_nt: TGTGCCAGCAGCTCAGGGGGTTGGGACCCACTTGAAGCTTTCTTT
cdr3_aa: CASSSGGWDPLEAFF

v_call: TRBV6-1
j_call: TRBJ2-3
clone_size: .
d_call: .
cdr3_nt: TGTGCCAGCAGTGAAGCCGAACAGATCACAGATACGCAGTATTTT
cdr3_aa: CASSEAEQITDTQYF

v_call: TRBV7-2
j_call: TRBJ2-3
clone_size: .
d_call: TRBD2
cdr3_nt: TGTGCCAGCAGGCCCCCTAGCGGGGGGCCGCCGGAGGGCACAGATACGCAGTATTTT
cdr3_aa: CASRPPSGGPPEGTDTQYF

v_call: TRBV4-2
j_call: TRBJ2-3
clone_size: .
d_call: .
cdr3_nt: TGTGCCAGCAGCCAAGATTCCTGGGACTCCTCACAAAATACGCAGTATTTT
cdr3_aa: CASSQDSWDSSQNTQYF

v_call: TRBV12-5
j_call: TRBJ1-5
clone_size: .
d_call: .
cdr3_nt: TGTGCTAGTGGTTTGGTACGAGGGGGTGTCGGCAATCAGCCCCAGCATTTT
cdr3_aa: CASGLVRGGVGNQPQHF

v_call: TRBV6-6
j_call: TRBJ1-5
clone_size: .
d_call: TRBD1
cdr3_nt: TGTGCCAGCAGTTACCCCGGACAGGGTGGCCAGCCCCAGCATTTT
cdr3_aa: CASSYPGQGGQPQHF

v_call: TRBV7-9
j_call: TRBJ2-7
clone_size: .
d_call: .
cdr3_nt: TGTGCCAGCAGCTCCCTCGAAGCGGTCGAGCAGTACTTC
cdr3_aa: CASSSLEAVEQYF

v_call: TRBV10-1
j_call: TRBJ1-1
clone_size: few
d_call: .
cdr3_nt: TGCGCCAGCAGACAGCAGGGGAACACTGAAGCTTTCTTT
cdr3_aa: CASRQQGNTEAFF

v_call: TRBV4-1
j_call: TRBJ1-1
clone_size: .
d_call: TRBD1
cdr3_nt: TGCGCCAGCAGCCTGGGACAGGGGTACACTGAAGCTTTCTTT
cdr3_aa: CASSLGQGYTEAFF

v_call: TRBV5-4
j_call: TRBJ1-2
clone_size: .
d_call: TRBD1
cdr3_nt: TGTGCCAGCAGCTCGATCGGGACAGGGTTAGCCTTTGGCTACACCTTC
cdr3_aa: CASSSIGTGLAFGYTF

v_call: TRBV12-5
j_call: TRBJ1-2
clone_size: .
d_call: .
cdr3_nt: TGTGCTAGTGGTACCTCTCAGGCCGCATCGGGCTACACCTTC
cdr3_aa: CASGTSQAASGYTF

v_call: TRBV19
j_call: TRBJ1-1
clone_size: .
d_call: TRBD1
cdr3_nt: TGTGCCAGTAGTATAGATGCCGGGACAGCAAACACTGAAGCTTTCTTT
cdr3_aa: CASSIDAGTANTEAFF

v_call: TRBV28
j_call: TRBJ1-6
clone_size: once
d_call: .
cdr3_nt: TGTGCCTATCAGCCGGACACGGATAATTCACCCCTCCACTTT
cdr3_aa: CAYQPDTDNSPLHF

v_call: TRBV2
j_call: TRBJ1-1
clone_size: .
d_call: TRBD1
cdr3_nt: TGTGCCAGCAGTTACAGACAGGGACACACTGAAGCTTTCTTT
cdr3_aa: CASSYRQGHTEAFF

v_call: TRBV30
j_call: TRBJ2-3
clone_size: .
d_call: .
cdr3_nt: TGTGCCTGGAGTAGGGGAACAGATACGCAGTATTTT
cdr3_aa: CAWSRGTDTQYF

v_call: TRBV28
j_call: TRBJ2-7
clone_size: .
d_call: TRBD1
cdr3_nt: TGTGCCAGCAGCTCCAACAGGGGGCTACGCTACGAGCAGTACTTC
cdr3_aa: CASSSNRGLRYEQYF

v_call: TRBV5-4
j_call: TRBJ2-7
clone_size: once
d_call: .
cdr3_nt: TGTGCCAGCAGCCGACAGGCGAACTACGAGCAGTACTTC
cdr3_aa: CASSRQANYEQYF

v_call: TRBV5-4
j_call: TRBJ2-1
clone_size: .
d_call: .
cdr3_nt: TGTGCCAGCAGATTAGAGCTAACAAGAGGTTACAATGAGCAGTTCTTC
cdr3_aa: CASRLELTRGYNEQFF

v_call: TRBV5-1
j_call: TRBJ1-3
clone_size: .
d_call: TRBD1
cdr3_nt: TGCGCCAGCAGCGGAGGGACAGGGGATGGAATCACCATATATTTT
cdr3_aa: CASSGGTGDGITIYF

v_call: TRBV30
j_call: TRBJ1-2
clone_size: .
d_call: .
cdr3_nt: TGTGCCTGGAGACAAGGGGCACGGTATGGCTACACCTTC
cdr3_aa: CAWRQGARYGYTF

v_call: TRBV10-3
j_call: TRBJ2-1
clone_size: .
d_call: TRBD1
cdr3_nt: TGTGCCTCGACAGGGCGCCCGGGCCCCAATGAGCAGTTCTTC
cdr3_aa: CASTGRPGPNEQFF